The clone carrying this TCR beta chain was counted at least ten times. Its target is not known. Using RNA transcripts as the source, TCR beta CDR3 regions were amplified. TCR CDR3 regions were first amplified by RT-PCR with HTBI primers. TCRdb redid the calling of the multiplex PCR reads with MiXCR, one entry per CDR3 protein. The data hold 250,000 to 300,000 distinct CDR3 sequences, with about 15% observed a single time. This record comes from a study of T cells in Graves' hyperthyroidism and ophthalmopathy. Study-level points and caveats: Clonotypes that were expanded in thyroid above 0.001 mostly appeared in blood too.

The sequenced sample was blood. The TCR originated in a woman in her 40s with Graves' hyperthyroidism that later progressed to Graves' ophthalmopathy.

The CDR3 spells CASSLGLAAPNGELFF. DNA for the CDR3: TGTGCCAGCAGCTTGGGGCTAGCGGCCCCCAACGGGGAGCTGTTTTTT. This chain links TRBV7-8 with TRBJ2-2, with 7 bases aligning to TRBD2. This CDR3 is 16 amino acids long. Trimming took 3 bases from V and 7 from J; bases not matched to a gene: 11. Germline CDR1 is SGHVS and CDR2 is FQNEAQ. The full variable domain, in which reference TRBV7-8 and TRBJ2-2 provide the parts outside the CDR3, is GAGVSQSPRYKVAKRGQDVALRCDPISGHVSLFWYQQALGQGPEFLTYFQNEAQLDKSGLPSDRFFAERPEGSVSTLKIQRTQQEDSAVYLCASSLGLAAPNGELFFGEGSRLTVL.